This TCR beta chain was captured in a study of early T cells in non-severe SARS-CoV-2 infection. Study-level information: Unpaired chains resulted from sequencing bulk RNA of unsorted whole blood. Study-level results: Using VDJdb, the matching emphasized anti-spike CD8 responses while missing private and CD4 specificities.

This clonotype was detected a few times. Its antigen is undetermined. The CDR3 loop spans 15 amino acids. Deletions cut 7 bases from V and 3 bases from J, with 17 bases between. CDR1 SGHAT and CDR2 FQNNGV come from the germline V gene. Each cDNA molecule carried a unique molecular identifier. Using its own MiXCR run on the 5' RACE reads, TCRdb lists one record per CDR3 protein. Seen here are 68,000 or so distinct CDR3 sequences, 13% observed once, and the top ten hold around 4.6%. Sequencing was done on a sample of whole blood. This rearrangement joins TRBV11-2 to TRBJ2-3, with D perhaps TRBD2 (7 bases). The clonotype comes from an adult who was a healthcare worker with PCR-confirmed SARS-CoV-2 infection or an uninfected control (not recorded which). In nucleotides, the CDR3 is TGTGCCAGCACCCAAGGGGGGGGCGCAACAGATACGCAGTATTTT. Translating it yields CASTQGGGATDTQYF.